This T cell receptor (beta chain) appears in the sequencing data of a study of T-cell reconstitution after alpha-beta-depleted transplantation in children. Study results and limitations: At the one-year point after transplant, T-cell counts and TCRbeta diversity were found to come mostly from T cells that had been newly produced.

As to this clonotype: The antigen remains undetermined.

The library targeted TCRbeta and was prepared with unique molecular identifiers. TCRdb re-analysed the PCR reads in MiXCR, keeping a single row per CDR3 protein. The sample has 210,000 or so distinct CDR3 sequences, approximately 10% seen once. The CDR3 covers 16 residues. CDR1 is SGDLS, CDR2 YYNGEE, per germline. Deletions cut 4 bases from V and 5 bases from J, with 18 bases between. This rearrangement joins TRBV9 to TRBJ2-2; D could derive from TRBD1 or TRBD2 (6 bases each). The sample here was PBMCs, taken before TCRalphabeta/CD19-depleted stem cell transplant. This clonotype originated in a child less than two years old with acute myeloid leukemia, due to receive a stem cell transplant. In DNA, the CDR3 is TGTGCCAGCAGCCCCCAGGGGACTTTTAATACCGGGGAGCTGTTTTTT. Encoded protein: CASSPQGTFNTGELFF.